This T cell receptor (beta chain) is from a study of blood T cell repertoires in COVID-19. Trimming left V 0 bases short and J 4 bases short, with 15 bases between. Germline CDR1 and CDR2: SGHDN and FVKESK. This CDR3 comprises 16 residues. In the authors' workflow: Amplification of reference gene primers provided the estimated nucleated cell counts. This table comes from immunoSEQ multiplex PCR, and its TCRdb copy is limited to in-frame clones, with some not included. The V and J calls and clone size come from that table; D and trimming were worked out from the DNA. The sample has some 270,000 clones; 91% are singletons.

The clonotype was recovered from a man aged 35 to 55 who had been exposed to COVID-19. The genes are TRBV14 and TRBJ1-2, with a tentative D call TRBD1 (5 bases). Sequencing was carried out using PBMCs or T cells enriched from blood (not recorded which). The CDR3 DNA is TGTGCCAGCAGCCAAGATTCGACGGACATTGGCTATGGCTACACCTTC. Translating gives CASSQDSTDIGYGYTF.